The 25 T cell receptor beta chains below come from one sample, sequenced in a study of shared clonotypes between healthy human individuals. Method: immunoSEQ multiplex PCR; TCRdb's copy keeps in-frame clones and lacks some. The profile shows 90,000 to 120,000 clones, 67% of them singletons. The sequenced material came from memory CD8+ T cells sorted from blood. Subset: CD45RO+ cells pooled with CCR7-negative TemRA cells. Receptor source: a woman aged 30 to 39 in good health.

The sample holds a few counts of this clone. This rearrangement joins TRBV25-1 to TRBJ2-2; 7 positions agree with TRBD2. Germline CDR1 is MGHDK and CDR2 is SYGVNS. V shed 2 bases and J 0 bases; nucleotides not matched to a gene: 6. The CDR3 sequence is 17 residues long. CDR3 bases: TGTGCCAGCAGTGAACTAGCGGACCTCGCGAACACCGGGGAGCTGTTTTTT. This codes for CASSELADLANTGELFF.

The V and J genes are TRBV29-1 and TRBJ2-5; D is unclear. The J call may be mistaken, given a closer DNA end match to TRBJ2-7. Germline loops: CDR1 SQVTM, CDR2 ANQGSEA. The CDR3 is made up of 11 amino acids. The CDR3 sequence is CSVHDAYEQYF. The CDR3 nucleotides read TGCAGCGTCCACGATGCCTACGAGCAGTACTTC.

The rearrangement uses TRBV2 and TRBJ2-7, with 12 bases that match TRBD1. The germline CDR1 and CDR2 sequences are SNHLY and FYNNEI. Unmatched junction bases numbered 13, after V lost 3 bases and J lost 7 bases. The CDR3 has 17 residues. The CDR3 reads CASSDSPVGQGAREQYF. The CDR3 DNA reads TGTGCCAGCAGTGATTCGCCCGTGGGACAGGGGGCGCGAGAGCAGTACTTC.

J is TRBJ1-5 and V is TRBV19; TRBD1 agrees at 7 bases. The CDR3 consists of 13 residues. CDR1 and CDR2 (germline): LNHDA, SQIVND (reference sequence). V shed 2 bases, J shed 5 bases, and the junction held 0 bases outside the gene matches. The CDR3 region is CASSIQGDQPQHF. In DNA form, the CDR3 reads TGTGCCAGTAGTATACAGGGGGATCAGCCCCAGCATTTT.

V is TRBV5-1 and J is TRBJ2-3; D may be TRBD1 (5 bases). The CDR3 is made up of 13 amino acids. V lost 4 bases and J 1 base, leaving 7 bases between the germline ends. CDR1 SGHRS and CDR2 YFSETQ come from the germline V gene. In DNA form, the CDR3 reads TGCGCCAGCAGCCAGACAGGCACAGATACGCAGTATTTT. It encodes CASSQTGTDTQYF.

This clone showed up just a few times. The chain recombines TRBV5-1 with TRBJ2-7; D possibly matches TRBD1 or TRBD2 (6 bases each). The CDR3 length is 15 residues. Germline V lookup: CDR1 SGHRS, CDR2 YFSETQ. Between the trimmed V and J ends, which lost 1 base and 4 bases, there was a span of 15 bases. CDR3 in DNA: TGCGCCAGCAGCTTGTCTTGGGGGGCGCGATACGAGCAGTACTTC. Its translation: CASSLSWGARYEQYF.

In this sample, this clone turned up a few times. The CDR3 DNA is TGTGCCAGCAGCCGACAGGGACCGGAAGGCGACTACACCTTC. It encodes CASSRQGPEGDYTF. The chain combines TRBV27 with TRBJ1-2; TRBD1 matches at 7 bases. This CDR3 is built from 14 residues. Losses at the gene ends were 6 bases for V and 10 bases for J; bases not matched to a gene: 14. CDR1 and CDR2 from the germline V gene are MNHEY and SMNVEV (reference sequence).

This clone was found a few times. This chain connects TRBV6-6 to TRBJ2-3, with D hard to call. Germline values: CDR1 MNHNY, CDR2 SVGAGI (reference sequence). This CDR3 comprises 16 residues. V lost 5 bases to trimming and J lost 1 base, with 16 bases between them. CDR3 DNA: TGTGCCAGCAGTCCAACAGCCGAGCTAGGCACAGATACGCAGTATTTT. It yields the protein CASSPTAELGTDTQYF.

CDR3 in amino acids: CASRPGDTNTGELFF. The CDR3 DNA sequence: TGTGCCAGCAGACCAGGCGATACGAACACCGGGGAGCTGTTTTTT. The chain joins TRBV7-9 to TRBJ2-2; unclear D gene. Trimming removed 6 bases at V and 0 bases at J, with 11 bases between. The germline CDR1 and CDR2 sequences are SEHNR and FQNEAQ (reference sequence). The CDR3 has 15 residues. The full variable domain, with the rest looked up from reference TRBV7-9 and TRBJ2-2, is DTGVSQNPRHKITKRGQNVTFRCDPISEHNRLYWYRQTLGQGPEFLTYFQNEAQLEKSRLLSDRFSAERPKGSFSTLEIQRTEQGDSAMYLCASRPGDTNTGELFFGEGSRLTVL.

The rearrangement joins TRBV5-1 to TRBJ2-3; the D gene is possibly TRBD2 (5 bases). CDR3 length: 16 residues. CDR1 SGHRS and CDR2 YFSETQ come from the germline V gene. V was cut by 2 bases and J by 1 base, with 14 bases left in between. The CDR3 DNA is TGCGCCAGCAGCTTATTTGTAGGCGGGCGCACAGATACGCAGTATTTT. It encodes CASSLFVGGRTDTQYF.

V gene TRBV9 combines with J gene TRBJ1-1; no clear D gene. Looked up from germline, CDR1 is SGDLS and CDR2 is YYNGEE. V lost 0 bases and J lost 6, with 9 bases in between. CDR3 length equals 13 residues. The CDR3 DNA is TGTGCCAGCAGCGTAGCTTTCGGGGCTGAAGCTTTCTTT. It encodes CASSVAFGAEAFF.

This clone was seen a few times. The genes are TRBV4-1 and TRBJ2-5; D possibly corresponds to TRBD1 (6 bases). CDR3 length: 15 amino acids. Trimming took off 1 base at V and 0 bases at J, with 9 bases between the two ends. Germline V CDR1 and CDR2: MGHRA, YSYEKL. The CDR3 DNA is TGCGCCAGCAGCCAAGTTTCAGGGGACCAAGAGACCCAGTACTTC. As protein: CASSQVSGDQETQYF.

The rearrangement links TRBV19 to TRBJ1-3; D is unclear. The CDR3 is 15 amino acids. Per germline, CDR1 LNHDA and CDR2 SQIVND (reference sequence). The ends were cut back, 3 bases at V and 0 bases at J, with 9 bases in the middle. The CDR3 loop is CASSMWQYSGNTIYF. As DNA, the CDR3 is TGTGCCAGTAGTATGTGGCAGTACTCTGGAAACACCATATATTTT.

This clone came up a few times. The chain recombines TRBV5-1 with TRBJ2-3, with D unresolved. CDR1 is SGHRS, CDR2 YFSETQ, per germline. CDR3 size: 13 residues. V was clipped by 1 base and J by 3 bases, with 6 bases between them. The CDR3 is CASSLKSTDTQYF. Here the CDR3 DNA reads TGCGCCAGCAGCTTGAAGAGTACAGATACGCAGTATTTT.

This clone was seen ten or more times. The rearrangement joins TRBV6-1 to TRBJ2-7; tentatively, D is TRBD2 (6 bases). Germline CDR1 reads MNHNS; CDR2 reads SASEGT. V was cut by 0 bases and J by 5 bases, with 11 bases left in between. The CDR3 sequence is 14 residues long. CDR3 amino acids: CASSEANGGNEQYF. As DNA, the CDR3 is TGTGCCAGCAGTGAAGCCAATGGGGGGAACGAGCAGTACTTC.

The chain employs TRBV7-5 and TRBJ2-7; the D call of TRBD2 is as the table states it, not checked on the DNA. TRBV7-5 is labeled a pseudogene. The length of the CDR3 is 15 residues. The CDR3 nucleotides read TGTGTCAGAAGCTTAGGGGGAGGGAAGTACTACGAGCAGTACTTC. This translates into CVRSLGGGKYYEQYF.

In this sample, this clone turned up many times. The chain recombines TRBV19 with TRBJ2-7; no definite D call. CDR1 is LNHDA and CDR2 is SQIVND in the germline V gene (reference sequence). The V gene lost 5 bases and the J gene lost 2 bases, with 13 bases spanning the gap. The CDR3 consists of 14 residues. The CDR3 is CASSLRTFPYEQYF. DNA of the CDR3: TGTGCCAGTAGTTTGAGGACGTTCCCCTACGAGCAGTACTTC.

The chain uses TRBV25-1 and TRBJ2-3; the match to TRBD2 covers 8 bases. The germline CDR1 and CDR2 sequences are MGHDK and SYGVNS. The CDR3 length is 17 residues. V lost 1 base and J lost 4; bases outside the gene matches: 10. The CDR3: CASSESKAGDSSDTQYF. DNA for the CDR3: TGTGCCAGCAGTGAATCCAAAGCGGGAGATTCGTCAGATACGCAGTATTTT. Full variable domain (outside the CDR3, taken from reference TRBV25-1 and TRBJ2-3): EADIYQTPRYLVIGTGKKITLECSQTMGHDKMYWYQQDPGMELHLIHYSYGVNSTEKGDLSSESTVSRIRTEHFPLTLESARPSHTSQYLCASSESKAGDSSDTQYFGPGTRLTVL.

V gene TRBV4-1 combines with J gene TRBJ2-7, with TRBD2 matching over 8 bases. The CDR3 is made up of 17 amino acids. From germline, CDR1 is MGHRA and CDR2 YSYEKL. J lost 3 bases, V lost 3 bases, and 13 bases had no gene match. CDR3 in amino acids: CASSHSAREGQSYEQYF. CDR3 nucleotides: TGCGCCAGCAGCCACTCCGCCCGGGAGGGGCAGAGCTACGAGCAGTACTTC.

V is TRBV19 and J is TRBJ2-3; D gene unclear. This CDR3 region has 16 residues. V gave up 2 bases and J gave up 2 bases, with 14 bases separating them. The V gene's germline CDR1 is LNHDA and CDR2 SQIVND (reference sequence). CDR3 sequence: CASSITEYHDTDTQYF. The CDR3 nucleotides are TGTGCCAGTAGTATAACCGAATACCATGACACAGATACGCAGTATTTT.

As DNA, the CDR3 is TGCAGCGTTGGACTAGCGGGACCCGGGGAGCTGTTTTTT. Its protein is CSVGLAGPGELFF. The V gene is TRBV29-1, the J gene TRBJ2-2, with 11 bases aligning to TRBD2. The CDR3 is made up of 13 amino acids. Germline trimming cut 4 bases from V and 6 bases from J; bases unmatched to any gene: 1. Germline V gene data show CDR1 as SQVTM and CDR2 as ANQGSEA.

The chain links TRBV11-2 to TRBJ2-3, with a possible D match to TRBD1 (5 bases). The ends were cut back, 6 bases at V and 4 bases at J, with 20 bases in the middle. The germline V gene has CDR1 SGHAT and CDR2 FQNNGV. This CDR3 spans 16 amino acids. The CDR3 loop reads CASSFFRVLWADTQYF. DNA of the CDR3: TGTGCCAGCAGTTTCTTCAGGGTACTTTGGGCAGATACGCAGTATTTT.

There are many counts of this clone. The chain joins TRBV6-4 to TRBJ2-2, with TRBD2 matching 11 bases. Germline V gene sequence: CDR1 MRHNA, CDR2 SNTAGT. With V trimmed by 5 bases and J by 3 bases, 2 bases remained unmatched. The CDR3 sequence is 15 residues long. CDR3 sequence: CASSPGLADTGELFF. CDR3 bases: TGTGCCAGCAGTCCGGGACTAGCGGACACCGGGGAGCTGTTTTTT.

V gene TRBV11-2 combines with J gene TRBJ2-1; TRBD2 might be the D (6 bases). Per germline, CDR1 SGHAT and CDR2 FQNNGV. V was trimmed by 1 base and J by 4 bases, leaving 8 bases between them. The CDR3 runs 14 residues. The CDR3 loop is CASSLGGTYNEQFF. In nucleotides, the CDR3 is TGTGCCAGCAGCTTAGGCGGGACTTACAATGAGCAGTTCTTC.

For this clone: Possible read error: a much larger clone is one base away. The chain uses TRBV4-1 and TRBJ2-7; possible D gene TRBD1, 6 bases. CDR1 and CDR2 (germline): MGHRA, YSYEKL. The CDR3 has 16 amino acids. V lost 1 base and J 1 base, leaving 14 bases between the germline ends. CDR3: CASSQVWTEESYEQYF. The CDR3 coding sequence is TGCGCCAGCAGCCAAGTATGGACAGAGGAATCCTACGAGCAGTACTTC.